The TCR beta chain described here comes from a study of OX40 agonist ivuxolimab in advanced cancers. Study-level information: At 82.7% male, the cohort had a mean age of about 55 years, ranging from about 23 to 80.

TCRdb's copy holds only in-frame clones and misses some; the assay was immunoSEQ multiplex PCR. This sample has tens of thousands of clones; almost 95% occur once, and the top ten carry 2.5% to 3.5%. The CDR3 has 13 amino acids. V was cut by 2 bases and J by 3 bases, with 7 bases left in between. Germline V gives CDR1 LGHNT, CDR2 FRNRAP. The sequenced sample was CD4+ or CD8+ T cells sorted from blood, obtained in a trial of the OX40 agonist ivuxolimab. The gene calls are TRBV12-5 and TRBJ1-1; D unresolved. The source of this sequence is an adult with an advanced solid tumor such as melanoma, head and neck, liver or kidney cancer. CDR3 DNA sequence: TGTGCTAGTGGTTTGACGGCTTACACTGAAGCTTTCTTT. Residues: CASGLTAYTEAFF.